Listed below are T cell receptor beta chains from one sample, sequenced in a study of cytomegalovirus exposure and HLA in healthy donors. The protocol was immunoSEQ multiplex PCR, while the TCRdb copy is restricted to in-frame clones and leaves out a portion. The sample has roughly 200,000 clones, around 80% seen once; the top ten hold around 5.7%. Sample: PBMCs. The origin of the receptors is a man between 40 and 49 years old in good health and CMV-seronegative. The conserved cysteine and the conserved F or W are not part of the CDR3 here. Fields, in order: D gene, J gene, V gene, CDR3 protein. A D gene is named only where the DNA matches it firmly.

>.|TRBJ2-5|TRBV9
ASSPSGEVYQY
>.|TRBJ1-4|TRBV19
ASSLGQTTNEKLF
>.|TRBJ1-4|TRBV5-1
ASSLGPTQKLF
>.|TRBJ2-7|TRBV27
ASSSFVQGHYEQY
>TRBD2|TRBJ2-2|TRBV4-3
ASSDLAGGTGELF
>.|TRBJ2-1|TRBV7-3
ASSLTPSTGRF
>.|TRBJ1-2|TRBV7-9
ASSSPGQGQIYGYT
>.|TRBJ1-4|TRBV5-6
ASSFQQGNEKLF
>.|TRBJ2-3|TRBV11-2
ASSRGDTQY
>.|TRBJ2-2|TRBV7-9
ASRKSGRFEIIGTGELF
>.|TRBJ1-2|TRBV30
AWVRDVGTYGYT
>.|TRBJ1-1|TRBV9
ASSPMTGVEAF
>TRBD2|TRBJ2-3|TRBV28
ASSSSGTDTQY
>.|TRBJ1-1|TRBV9
ASSVDPRGDTEAF
>TRBD1|TRBJ2-7|TRBV2
ASRRQGTHEQY
>.|TRBJ2-3|TRBV5-3
ARSTGPGKGDTQY
>TRBD2|TRBJ2-4|TRBV15
ATSGGTSGPKNIQY
>TRBD2|TRBJ2-5|TRBV6-5
ASSLVAGGPGETQY
>.|TRBJ1-2|TRBV5-4
ASTLDRANYGYT
>TRBD2|TRBJ2-1|TRBV7-2
ASSPRLAGERNEQF
>.|TRBJ1-1|TRBV7-3
ASRPIAVNTEAF